A selection of T cell receptor beta chains follows, all from one sample in a study of human T cells and chemical hapten exposure. TCRdb ran MiXCR on the RACE reads and lists one entry per CDR3 protein. The sample lists 110,000 to 150,000 distinct CDR3 sequences, about 12% occurring once. Sequencing was performed on whole blood, taken in connection with sensitization to the hapten diphenylcyclopropenone (DPC). The receptors stem from a woman in her fifties or sixties with alopecia areata. Some clones in this sample may be carry-over from other donors' samples. CDR3s include the opening cysteine and the closing phenylalanine or tryptophan. The order of the fields is D gene, V gene, J gene, clone size, CDR3 protein, CDR3 DNA. A D gene is named only where the DNA matches it firmly. Clone size is not always given. Where it is, it says once, few, many or a class for expanded clones.

.	TRBV30	TRBJ2-7	few	CAWRAASVTYEQYF	TGTGCCTGGAGGGCGGCTAGCGTCACCTACGAGCAGTACTTC
.	TRBV11-3	TRBJ2-1	few	CASSLTGSGSYNEQFF	TGTGCCAGCAGCTTAACCGGGAGCGGATCCTACAATGAGCAGTTCTTC
.	TRBV6-1	TRBJ2-1	.	CASSLPSSYNEQFF	TGTGCCAGCAGTCTTCCGAGCTCCTACAATGAGCAGTTCTTC
TRBD1	TRBV29-1	TRBJ2-7	few	CSVYSTGPEQYF	TGCAGCGTTTACTCGACAGGGCCCGAGCAGTACTTC
.	TRBV25-1	TRBJ2-7	.	CASSAPDIYEQYF	TGTGCCAGCAGTGCCCCTGACATCTACGAGCAGTACTTC
.	TRBV18	TRBJ2-1	many	CASSRQGSGYNEQFF	TGTGCCAGCTCGCGTCAGGGTTCGGGCTACAATGAGCAGTTCTTC
.	TRBV18	TRBJ1-3	.	CASSSAGNTIYF	TGTGCCAGCTCAAGCGCCGGAAACACCATATATTTT
TRBD1	TRBV14	TRBJ1-1	.	CASRPGGAGTEAFF	TGTGCCAGCAGGCCAGGGGGCGCAGGCACTGAAGCTTTCTTT
.	TRBV11-3	TRBJ2-7	few	CASSLAVSYEQYF	TGTGCCAGCAGCTTGGCAGTTTCCTACGAGCAGTACTTC
.	TRBV6-1	TRBJ2-7	many	CASSTGTRFEQYF	TGTGCCAGCAGCACCGGGACCCGCTTCGAGCAGTACTTC
.	TRBV20-1	TRBJ2-5	few	CSAVGPQETQYF	TGCAGTGCTGTAGGCCCGCAAGAGACCCAGTACTTC
.	TRBV7-8	TRBJ1-1	.	CASSTTRGMNTEAFF	TGTGCCAGCAGCACCACCCGGGGTATGAACACTGAAGCTTTCTTT
.	TRBV28	TRBJ2-1	.	CASSLPGGEQFF	TGTGCCAGCAGTTTACCGGGCGGCGAGCAGTTCTTC
TRBD2	TRBV19	TRBJ2-1	few	CASHRGTSGRDEQFF	TGTGCCAGTCATAGGGGGACTAGCGGGAGAGATGAGCAGTTCTTC
.	TRBV7-8	TRBJ2-1	many	CASSLGPGRSYNEQFF	TGTGCCAGCAGCTTAGGCCCGGGTCGGTCCTACAATGAGCAGTTCTTC
.	TRBV12-5	TRBJ2-7	medium-sized	CASALPSSYEQYF	TGTGCTAGTGCTTTACCCAGCTCCTACGAGCAGTACTTC
.	TRBV15	TRBJ2-3	many	CATSRDKVSGLTDTQYF	TGTGCCACCAGCAGAGATAAAGTGAGCGGACTCACAGATACGCAGTATTTT